Listed below are T cell receptor beta chains from one sample, sequenced in a study of cytomegalovirus exposure and HLA in healthy donors. Using immunoSEQ multiplex PCR, the repertoire was profiled, and TCRdb retains in-frame clones only, with some absent. The repertoire has about 130,000 clones, approximately 75% of them found once; the top ten carry 5.5% to 7%. The sequenced material came from PBMCs. All receptors come from a woman aged 40 to 50 in good health and CMV-seropositive. Both conserved end residues are part of each CDR3. A D gene is named only where the DNA matches it firmly. Clone size appears in some rows only: once, few, many, or a class for an expanded clone.

TRBJ1-1 | NA | TRBV9 | NA | CASSVVGGGTEAFF | TGTGCCAGCAGCGTAGTCGGGGGGGGCACTGAAGCTTTCTTT
TRBJ1-1 | NA | TRBV7-9 | TRBD1 | CASSSSGGTEAFF | TGTGCCAGCAGCTCCTCAGGGGGGACTGAAGCTTTCTTT
TRBJ2-3 | NA | TRBV7-2 | TRBD2 | CASSWGGDTQYF | TGTGCCAGCAGCTGGGGGGGAGATACGCAGTATTTT
TRBJ2-7 | once | TRBV11-2 | NA | CASSESAGYEQYF | TGTGCCAGCAGCGAGAGCGCGGGCTACGAGCAGTACTTC
TRBJ2-1 | once | TRBV4-2 | NA | CASSQKGFPDNEQFF | TGTGCCAGCAGCCAAAAGGGGTTCCCAGACAATGAGCAGTTCTTC
TRBJ1-4 | NA | TRBV5-6 | NA | CASSSGSAAKLFF | TGTGCCAGCAGCTCCGGGTCGGCGGCGAAACTGTTTTTT
TRBJ2-7 | NA | TRBV6-5 | TRBD1 | CASSYDRGAYEQYF | TGTGCCAGCAGTTACGACAGGGGAGCCTACGAGCAGTACTTC
TRBJ2-5 | NA | TRBV7-7 | TRBD2 | CASSVREGETQYF | TGTGCTAGCAGCGTCAGGGAGGGGGAGACCCAGTACTTC
TRBJ2-1 | NA | TRBV7-9 | TRBD2 | CASSLATSVSRSSYNEQFF | TGTGCCAGCAGCTTAGCCACTAGCGTTTCTAGGAGCTCCTACAATGAGCAGTTCTTC
TRBJ1-1 | NA | TRBV20-1 | NA | CSAAGDTEAFF | TGCAGTGCAGCAGGCGACACTGAAGCTTTCTTT
TRBJ2-7 | NA | TRBV19 | TRBD2 | CASSGTPGLAGGRVYEQYF | TGTGCCAGTAGTGGAACGCCGGGACTAGCGGGAGGGAGGGTCTACGAGCAGTACTTC
TRBJ2-5 | NA | TRBV11-2 | NA | CASSFKGETQYF | TGTGCCAGCAGCTTTAAGGGGGAGACCCAGTACTTC
TRBJ2-3 | NA | TRBV7-2 | NA | CAGSKPGLTSTDTQYF | TGTGCCGGCAGCAAACCGGGACTGACGAGCACAGATACGCAGTATTTT
TRBJ1-5 | few | TRBV10-3 | TRBD1 | CAISDTGTVRNQPQHF | TGTGCCATCAGTGATACCGGGACAGTTCGCAATCAGCCCCAGCATTTT